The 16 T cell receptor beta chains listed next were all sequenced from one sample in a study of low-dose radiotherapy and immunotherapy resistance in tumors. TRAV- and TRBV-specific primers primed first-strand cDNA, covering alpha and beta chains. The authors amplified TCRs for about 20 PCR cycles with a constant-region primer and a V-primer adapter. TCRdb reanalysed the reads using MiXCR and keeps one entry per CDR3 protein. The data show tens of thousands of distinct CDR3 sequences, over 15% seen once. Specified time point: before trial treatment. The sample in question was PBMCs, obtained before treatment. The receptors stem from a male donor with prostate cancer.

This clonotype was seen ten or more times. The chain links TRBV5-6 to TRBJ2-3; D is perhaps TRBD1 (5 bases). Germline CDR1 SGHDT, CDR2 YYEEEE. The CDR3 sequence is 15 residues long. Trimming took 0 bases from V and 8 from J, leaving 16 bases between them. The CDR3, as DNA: TGTGCCAGCAGCTTGGAGGGAAGGGGCTCGGGTACGCAGTATTTT. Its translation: CASSLEGRGSGTQYF.

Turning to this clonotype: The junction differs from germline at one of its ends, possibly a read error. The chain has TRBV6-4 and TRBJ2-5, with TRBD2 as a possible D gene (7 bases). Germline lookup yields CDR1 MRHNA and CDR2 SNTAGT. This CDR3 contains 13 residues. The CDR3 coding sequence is TGCGCCAGCAGTGCGGGGGCGCAAGAGACCCAGTACTTC. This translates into CASSAGAQETQYF.

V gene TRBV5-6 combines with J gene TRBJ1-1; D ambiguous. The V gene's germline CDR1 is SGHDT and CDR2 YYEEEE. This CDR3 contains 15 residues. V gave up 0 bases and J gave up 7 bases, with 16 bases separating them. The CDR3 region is CASSLGPRPDGEAFF. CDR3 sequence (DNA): TGTGCCAGCAGCTTGGGGCCCAGACCGGACGGTGAAGCTTTCTTT.

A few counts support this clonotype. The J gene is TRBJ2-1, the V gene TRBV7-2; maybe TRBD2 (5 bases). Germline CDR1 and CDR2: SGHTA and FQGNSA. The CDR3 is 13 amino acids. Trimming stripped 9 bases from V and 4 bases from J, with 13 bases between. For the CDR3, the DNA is TGTGCCAGTTCCTCGCGGGCGTACAATGAGCAGTTCTTC. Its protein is CASSSRAYNEQFF.

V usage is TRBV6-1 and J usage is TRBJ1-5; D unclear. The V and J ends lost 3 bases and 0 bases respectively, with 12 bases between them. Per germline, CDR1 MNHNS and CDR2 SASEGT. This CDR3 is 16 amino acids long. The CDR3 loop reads CASSDRFGNSNQPQHF. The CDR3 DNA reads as TGTGCCAGCAGTGATCGGTTCGGAAATAGCAATCAGCCCCAGCATTTT.

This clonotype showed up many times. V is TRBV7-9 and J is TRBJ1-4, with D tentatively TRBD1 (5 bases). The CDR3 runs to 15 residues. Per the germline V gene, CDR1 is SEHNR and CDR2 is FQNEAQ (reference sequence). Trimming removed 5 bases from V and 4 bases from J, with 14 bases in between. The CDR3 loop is CASSQRQYFNEKLFF. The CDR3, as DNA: TGTGCCAGCAGCCAAAGACAGTACTTTAATGAAAAACTGTTTTTT.

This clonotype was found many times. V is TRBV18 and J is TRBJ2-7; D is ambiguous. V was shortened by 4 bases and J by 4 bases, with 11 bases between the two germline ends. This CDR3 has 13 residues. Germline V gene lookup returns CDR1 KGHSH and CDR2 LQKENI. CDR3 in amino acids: CASSHTATYEQYF. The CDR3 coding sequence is TGTGCCAGCTCACATACAGCGACATACGAGCAGTACTTC.

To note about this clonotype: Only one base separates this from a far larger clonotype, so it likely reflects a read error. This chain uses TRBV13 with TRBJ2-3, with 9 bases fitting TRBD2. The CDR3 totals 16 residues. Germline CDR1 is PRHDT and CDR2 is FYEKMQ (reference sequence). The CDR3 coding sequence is TGTGCCACCAGCACCCTCCCGGGGACTAGCACAGATATGCAGTATTTT. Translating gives CATSTLPGTSTDMQYF.

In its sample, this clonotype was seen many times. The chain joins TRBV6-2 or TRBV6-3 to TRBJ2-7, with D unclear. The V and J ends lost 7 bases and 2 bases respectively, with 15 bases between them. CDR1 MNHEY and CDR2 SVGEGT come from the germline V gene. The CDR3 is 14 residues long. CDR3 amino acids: CASILRAPPYEQYF. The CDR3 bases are TGTGCCAGCATTCTTAGGGCCCCCCCCTACGAGCAGTACTTC.

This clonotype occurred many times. In DNA, the CDR3 is TGTGCCATCAGTGAAGGGACTAGCGGGGGTCTGAACGAGCAGTACTTC. Its protein is CAISEGTSGGLNEQYF. The chain combines TRBV10-3 with TRBJ2-7; 14 bases map to TRBD2. This CDR3 is 16 amino acids long. The germline gives CDR1 ENHRY, CDR2 SYGVKD. Trimming at V came to 3 bases and at J to 5 bases, leaving 6 bases not matched to a gene.

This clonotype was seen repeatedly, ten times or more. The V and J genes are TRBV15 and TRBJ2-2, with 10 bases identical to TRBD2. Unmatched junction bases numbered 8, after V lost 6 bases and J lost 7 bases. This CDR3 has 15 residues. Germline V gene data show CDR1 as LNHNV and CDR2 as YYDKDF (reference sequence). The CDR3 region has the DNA TGTGCCACCAGTCCGAGCGGGGGGGCCCTCGGGGAGCTGTTTTTT. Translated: CATSPSGGALGELFF.

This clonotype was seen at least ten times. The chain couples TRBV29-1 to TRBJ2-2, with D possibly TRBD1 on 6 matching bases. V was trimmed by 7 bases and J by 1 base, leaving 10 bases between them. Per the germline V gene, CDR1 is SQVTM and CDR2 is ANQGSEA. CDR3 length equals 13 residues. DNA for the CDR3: TGCAGCGCTGGACAGAAGAACACCGGGGAGCTGTTTTTT. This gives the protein CSAGQKNTGELFF.

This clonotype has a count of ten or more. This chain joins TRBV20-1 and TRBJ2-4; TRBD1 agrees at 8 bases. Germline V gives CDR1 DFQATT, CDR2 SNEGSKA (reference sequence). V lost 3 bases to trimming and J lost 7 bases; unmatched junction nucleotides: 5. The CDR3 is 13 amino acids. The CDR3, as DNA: TGCAGTGCTAGCCCCGGACAGGGCAACATTCAGTACTTC. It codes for CSASPGQGNIQYF.

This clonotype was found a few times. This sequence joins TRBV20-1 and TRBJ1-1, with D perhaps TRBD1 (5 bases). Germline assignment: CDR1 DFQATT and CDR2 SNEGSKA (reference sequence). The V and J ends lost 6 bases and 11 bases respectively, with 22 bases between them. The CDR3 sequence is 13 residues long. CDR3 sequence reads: CSAAPSGSGVAFF. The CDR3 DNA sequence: TGCAGTGCCGCGCCTTCAGGGTCCGGAGTGGCTTTCTTT.

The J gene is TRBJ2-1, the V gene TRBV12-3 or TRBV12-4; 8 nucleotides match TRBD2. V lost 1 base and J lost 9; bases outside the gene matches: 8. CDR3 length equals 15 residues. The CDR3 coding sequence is TGTGCCAGCAGTTTAGACGGGGGGGCCCTGTCTGAGCAGTTCTTC. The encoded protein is CASSLDGGALSEQFF.

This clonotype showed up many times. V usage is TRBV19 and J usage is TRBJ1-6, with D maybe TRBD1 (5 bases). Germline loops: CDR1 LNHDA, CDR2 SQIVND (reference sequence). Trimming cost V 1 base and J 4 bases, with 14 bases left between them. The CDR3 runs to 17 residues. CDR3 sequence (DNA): TGTGCCAGTAGTATAGGAAGGGGAATAAAGTATAATTCACCCCTCCACTTT. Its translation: CASSIGRGIKYNSPLHF.